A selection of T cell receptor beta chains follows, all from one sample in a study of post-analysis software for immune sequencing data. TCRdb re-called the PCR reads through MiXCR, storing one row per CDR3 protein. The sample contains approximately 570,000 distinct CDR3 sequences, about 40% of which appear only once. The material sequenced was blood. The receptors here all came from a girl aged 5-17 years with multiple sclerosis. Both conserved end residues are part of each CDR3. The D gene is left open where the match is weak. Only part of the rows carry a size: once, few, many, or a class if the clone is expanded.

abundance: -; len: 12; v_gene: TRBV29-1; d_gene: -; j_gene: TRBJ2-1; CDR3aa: CSVEARGYEQFF; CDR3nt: TGCAGCGTTGAAGCCAGGGGATATGAGCAGTTCTTC
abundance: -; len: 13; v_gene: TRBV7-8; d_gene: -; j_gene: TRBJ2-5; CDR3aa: CASSLQGPKEQYF; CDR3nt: TGTGCCAGCAGCTTACAGGGGCCTAAGGAGCAGTACTTC
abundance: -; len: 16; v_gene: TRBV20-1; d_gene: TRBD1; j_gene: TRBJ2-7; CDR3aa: CSARDTGTGVSYEQYF; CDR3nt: TGCAGTGCTAGAGATACCGGGACAGGGGTATCCTACGAGCAGTACTTC
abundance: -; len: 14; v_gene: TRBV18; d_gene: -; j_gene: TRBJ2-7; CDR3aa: CASSGLISSYEQYF; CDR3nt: TGTGCCAGCTCGGGACTTATTAGCTCCTACGAGCAGTACTTC
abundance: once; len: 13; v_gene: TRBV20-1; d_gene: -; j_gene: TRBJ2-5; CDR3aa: CSARVSLQETQYF; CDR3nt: TGCAGTGCTAGAGTCTCACTTCAAGAGACCCAGTACTTC
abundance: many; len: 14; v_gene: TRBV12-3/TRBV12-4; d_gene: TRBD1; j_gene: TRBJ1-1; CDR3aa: CASSLGTGNTEAFF; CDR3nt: TGTGCCAGCAGCTTAGGGACAGGGAACACTGAAGCTTTCTTT
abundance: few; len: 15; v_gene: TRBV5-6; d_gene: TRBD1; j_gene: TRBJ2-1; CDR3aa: CASSLYRTGPNEQFF; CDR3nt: TGTGCCAGCAGCTTGTATCGGACAGGGCCTAATGAGCAGTTCTTC
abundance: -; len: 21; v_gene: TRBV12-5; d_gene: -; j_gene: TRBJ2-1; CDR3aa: CASGLVGFGGPQRSSYNEQFF; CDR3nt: TGTGCTAGTGGTTTGGTAGGGTTTGGGGGGCCGCAAAGGAGCTCCTACAATGAGCAGTTCTTC
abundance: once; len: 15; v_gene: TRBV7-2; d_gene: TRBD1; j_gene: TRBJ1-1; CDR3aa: CASSLSQGAGTEAFF; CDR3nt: TGTGCCAGCAGCTTATCTCAGGGGGCCGGCACTGAAGCTTTCTTT
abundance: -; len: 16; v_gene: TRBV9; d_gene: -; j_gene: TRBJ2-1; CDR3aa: CASSVEYRRSYNEQFF; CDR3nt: TGTGCCAGCAGCGTAGAATACAGGCGCTCCTACAATGAGCAGTTCTTC
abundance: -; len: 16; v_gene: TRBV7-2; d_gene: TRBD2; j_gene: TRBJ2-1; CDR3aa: CASSLGSSAGGMGQFF; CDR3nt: TGTGCCAGCAGCTTAGGATCAAGCGCGGGGGGTATGGGGCAGTTCTTC
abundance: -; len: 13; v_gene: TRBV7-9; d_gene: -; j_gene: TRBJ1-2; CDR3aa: CASSPTADYGYTF; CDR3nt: TGTGCCAGCAGCCCGACTGCTGACTATGGCTACACCTTC
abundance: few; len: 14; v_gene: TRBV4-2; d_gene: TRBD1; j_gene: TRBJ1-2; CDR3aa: CASSHLGQGYGYTF; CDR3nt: TGTGCCAGCAGCCACCTTGGACAGGGGTATGGCTACACCTTC
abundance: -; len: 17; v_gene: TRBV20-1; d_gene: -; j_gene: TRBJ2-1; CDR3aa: CSASTSVSGKYNNEQFF; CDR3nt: TGCAGTGCTAGTACTTCTGTCTCGGGAAAATACAACAATGAGCAGTTCTTC
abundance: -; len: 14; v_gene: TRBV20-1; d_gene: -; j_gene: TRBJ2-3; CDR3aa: CSARDVSRTDTQYF; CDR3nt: TGCAGTGCTAGAGATGTGTCCCGCACAGATACGCAGTATTTT
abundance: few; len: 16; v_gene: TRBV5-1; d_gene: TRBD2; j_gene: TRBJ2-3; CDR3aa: CASSDRLAGTTDTQYF; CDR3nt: TGCGCCAGCAGCGATCGACTAGCGGGGACCACAGATACGCAGTATTTT
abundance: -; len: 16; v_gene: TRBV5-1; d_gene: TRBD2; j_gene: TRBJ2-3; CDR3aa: CASHPPGTRGTDTQYF; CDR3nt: TGCGCCAGCCACCCTCCGGGGACTAGAGGTACAGATACGCAGTATTTT
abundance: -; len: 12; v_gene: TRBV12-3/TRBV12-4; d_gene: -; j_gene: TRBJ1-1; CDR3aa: CASSPDIGEAFF; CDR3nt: TGTGCCAGCAGTCCCGACATCGGGGAAGCTTTCTTT
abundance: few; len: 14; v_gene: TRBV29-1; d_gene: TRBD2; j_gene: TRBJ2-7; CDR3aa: CSVVLAGGGYEQYF; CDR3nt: TGCAGCGTTGTGCTAGCGGGAGGAGGGTACGAGCAGTACTTC
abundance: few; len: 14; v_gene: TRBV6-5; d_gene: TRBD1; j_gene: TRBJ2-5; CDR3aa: CASSRGTGKETQYF; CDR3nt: TGTGCCAGCAGTAGAGGGACAGGGAAAGAGACCCAGTACTTC
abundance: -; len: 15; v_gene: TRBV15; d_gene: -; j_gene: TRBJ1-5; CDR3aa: CATSRAVQGNQPQHF; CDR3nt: TGTGCCACCAGCAGAGCGGTTCAAGGGAATCAGCCCCAGCATTTT
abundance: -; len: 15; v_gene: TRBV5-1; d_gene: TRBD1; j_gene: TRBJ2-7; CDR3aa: CASSLEIQGAYEQYF; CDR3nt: TGCGCCAGCAGCTTGGAAATCCAGGGGGCCTACGAGCAGTACTTC
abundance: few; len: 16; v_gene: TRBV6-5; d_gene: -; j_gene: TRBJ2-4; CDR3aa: CASSTRARGGENIQYF; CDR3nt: TGTGCCAGCAGTACCAGGGCCAGGGGTGGGGAAAACATTCAGTACTTC
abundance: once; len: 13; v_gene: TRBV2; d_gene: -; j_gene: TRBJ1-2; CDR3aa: CASSAAGYYGYTF; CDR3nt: TGTGCCAGCAGCGCGGCGGGGTACTATGGCTACACCTTC
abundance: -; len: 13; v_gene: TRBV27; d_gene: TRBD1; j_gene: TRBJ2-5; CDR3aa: CATARQGQETQYF; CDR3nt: TGTGCCACCGCGAGACAGGGGCAAGAGACCCAGTACTTC
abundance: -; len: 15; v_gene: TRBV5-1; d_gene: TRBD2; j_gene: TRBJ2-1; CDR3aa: CASQREGSSYNEQFF; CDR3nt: TGCGCCAGCCAGCGGGAGGGTAGCTCCTACAATGAGCAGTTCTTC
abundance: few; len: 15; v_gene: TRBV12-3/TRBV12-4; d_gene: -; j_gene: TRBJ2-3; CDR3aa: CASSSGDRLADTQYF; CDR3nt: TGTGCCAGCAGCTCGGGAGACAGACTCGCAGATACGCAGTATTTT
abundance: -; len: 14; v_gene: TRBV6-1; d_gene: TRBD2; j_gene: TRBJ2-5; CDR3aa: CASSGTRARETQYF; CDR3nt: TGTGCCAGCAGCGGGACTAGAGCGCGAGAGACCCAGTACTTC
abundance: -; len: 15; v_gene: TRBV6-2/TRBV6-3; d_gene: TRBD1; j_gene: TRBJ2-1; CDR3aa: CASSRQGDSYNEQFF; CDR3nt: TGTGCCAGCAGTCGACAGGGAGACTCCTACAATGAGCAGTTCTTC
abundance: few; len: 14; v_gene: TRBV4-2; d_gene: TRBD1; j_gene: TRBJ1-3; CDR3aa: CASRPTGVGNTIYF; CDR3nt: TGTGCCAGCAGGCCGACAGGGGTCGGAAACACCATATATTTT
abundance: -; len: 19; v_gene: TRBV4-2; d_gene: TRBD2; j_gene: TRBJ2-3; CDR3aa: CASSQVSGLAGSPTDTQYF; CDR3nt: TGTGCCAGCAGCCAAGTTTCTGGACTAGCGGGTTCCCCTACAGATACGCAGTATTTT
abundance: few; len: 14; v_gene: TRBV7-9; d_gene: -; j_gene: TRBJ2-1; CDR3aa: CASSPITFLYEQFF; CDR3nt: TGTGCCAGCAGCCCAATCACTTTTCTCTATGAGCAGTTCTTC
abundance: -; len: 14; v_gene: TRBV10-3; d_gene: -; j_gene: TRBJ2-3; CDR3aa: CAIGLPGAGDTQYF; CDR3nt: TGTGCCATCGGACTGCCGGGGGCCGGAGATACGCAGTATTTT
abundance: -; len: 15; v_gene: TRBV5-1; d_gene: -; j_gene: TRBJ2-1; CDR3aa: CASNLEGVAYNEQFF; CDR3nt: TGCGCCAGCAACTTGGAGGGGGTCGCCTACAATGAGCAGTTCTTC
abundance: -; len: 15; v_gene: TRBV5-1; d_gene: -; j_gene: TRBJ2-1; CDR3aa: CASSLDEAGYNEQFF; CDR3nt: TGCGCCAGCAGCTTGGATGAGGCTGGGTACAATGAGCAGTTCTTC
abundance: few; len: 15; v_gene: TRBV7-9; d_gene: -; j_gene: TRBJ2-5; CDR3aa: CASSPGTRGGETQYF; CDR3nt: TGTGCCAGCAGCCCCGGGACAAGGGGTGGGGAGACCCAGTACTTC
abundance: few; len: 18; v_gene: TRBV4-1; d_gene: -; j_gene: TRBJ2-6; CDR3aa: CASSQPLTRGSGANVLTF; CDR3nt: TGCGCCAGCAGCCAACCTTTGACGAGGGGCTCTGGGGCCAACGTCCTGACTTTC
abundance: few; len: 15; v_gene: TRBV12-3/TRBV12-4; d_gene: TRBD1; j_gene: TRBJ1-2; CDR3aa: CASSLDRTGKYGYTF; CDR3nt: TGTGCCAGCAGTTTAGACAGGACAGGGAAGTATGGCTACACCTTC
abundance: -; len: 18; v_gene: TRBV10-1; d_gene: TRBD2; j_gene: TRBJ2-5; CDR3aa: CASSESTARGRSQETQYF; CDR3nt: TGCGCCAGCAGTGAGTCGACGGCCCGCGGGAGGTCCCAAGAGACCCAGTACTTC
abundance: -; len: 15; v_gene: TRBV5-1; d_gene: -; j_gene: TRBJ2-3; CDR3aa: CASSLRIGETDTQYF; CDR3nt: TGCGCCAGCAGCTTGCGAATCGGGGAAACAGATACGCAGTATTTT